These T cell receptor beta chains were read from a single sample in a study of shared clonotypes between healthy human individuals. Libraries were prepared by immunoSEQ multiplex PCR; TCRdb keeps only in-frame clonotypes and omits some of them. Of 1.4 million or so clones in the sample, less than 99% were seen once. Sequencing was carried out using naive CD4+ T cells sorted from blood. These receptors were obtained from a young man in good health. CDR3s include the opening cysteine and the closing phenylalanine or tryptophan. The D gene is left open where the match is weak. For some rows the clone size is stated as once, few or many, or as a class when expanded; others skip it.

clone size	J gene	D gene	V gene	CDR3 DNA	CDR3 protein
.	TRBJ1-2	.	TRBV5-4	TGTGCCAGCAGCTTGGCCAAGACAGGTCGGGGGAACTATGGCTACACCTTC	CASSLAKTGRGNYGYTF
.	TRBJ2-3	TRBD2	TRBV9	TGTGCCAGCAGCGTTAGCGGGAGTGGTGCAGATACGCAGTATTTT	CASSVSGSGADTQYF
.	TRBJ2-1	TRBD2	TRBV29-1	TGCAGCGTTGCGTCTAGCGGCTACAATGAGCAGTTCTTC	CSVASSGYNEQFF
.	TRBJ2-1	TRBD2	TRBV5-1	TGCGCCAGCAGATCCCGCGCTAGCGGAAGCTCCTACAATGAGCAGTTCTTC	CASRSRASGSSYNEQFF
.	TRBJ1-5	TRBD1	TRBV9	TGTGCCAGCAGCGTAGGGACAGGGGGCGCGAATCAGCCCCAGCATTTT	CASSVGTGGANQPQHF
.	TRBJ2-7	.	TRBV6-1	TGTGCCAGCAGTTCCCTGGCGGGGCAGGGCTACGAGCAGTACTTC	CASSSLAGQGYEQYF
.	TRBJ2-7	.	TRBV27	TGTGCCAGCAGTTCAGCCCCGGGATTTGAAGAGCAGTACTTC	CASSSAPGFEEQYF
.	TRBJ2-1	TRBD2	TRBV9	TGTGCCAGCAGCGTAACCTCCTTGACTAGCGGGAGGGACAATGAGCAGTTCTTC	CASSVTSLTSGRDNEQFF
.	TRBJ2-3	.	TRBV27	TGTGCCAGCAGTGCCCGCTACAGGGTAGCGAGCACAGATACGCAGTATTTT	CASSARYRVASTDTQYF
.	TRBJ2-4	.	TRBV6-6	TGTGCCAGCAGTTACACAGGGACCAAAAACATTCAGTACTTC	CASSYTGTKNIQYF
.	TRBJ2-5	TRBD2	TRBV2	TGTGCCAGCACACCACTAGCGGGAGTAGAGACCCAGTACTTC	CASTPLAGVETQYF
.	TRBJ1-2	.	TRBV6-1	TGTGCCAGCAGAGCCCAAGGGGACTATGGCTACACCTTC	CASRAQGDYGYTF
.	TRBJ2-7	.	TRBV5-1	TGCGCCAGCAGCTTGGATGTCAGACTCCCGCTTAAGGACGAGCAGTACTTC	CASSLDVRLPLKDEQYF
.	TRBJ1-4	.	TRBV11-2	TGTGCCAGCAGCCGATCCGTCGGGGAAAAACTGTTTTTT	CASSRSVGEKLFF
.	TRBJ2-3	.	TRBV5-1	TGCGCCAGCAGCTTGAGTCTAGCAGGGCGGGATACGCAGTATTTT	CASSLSLAGRDTQYF
.	TRBJ2-7	.	TRBV7-2	TGTGCCAGCAGCTTAGGTGCCTACCCTGAGCAGTACTTC	CASSLGAYPEQYF
once	TRBJ2-1	TRBD2	TRBV19	TGTGCCAGTAGCCCGGGACTAGCGGGAGCTCTGATGCGTGAGCAGTTCTTC	CASSPGLAGALMREQFF
.	TRBJ1-4	.	TRBV5-1	TGCGCCAGCAGCTTGGGTAATAATGAAAAACTGTTTTTT	CASSLGNNEKLFF
.	TRBJ2-7	.	TRBV4-3	TGCGCCAGCAGCCAAGATATAGGGCCCCGCGAGCAGTACTTC	CASSQDIGPREQYF
.	TRBJ2-3	.	TRBV6-5	TGTGCCACCAGGCGGGGATTCGGCACAGATACGCAGTATTTT	CATRRGFGTDTQYF
.	TRBJ2-1	.	TRBV5-8	TGTGCCAGCAGCTTTAGCAGGCCACCTTACAATGAGCAGTTCTTC	CASSFSRPPYNEQFF
.	TRBJ1-5	.	TRBV19	TGTGCCAGTAGTTTAAGGGGAGGACAGCCCCAGCATTTT	CASSLRGGQPQHF
.	TRBJ2-1	.	TRBV4-3	TGCGCCAGCAGCCACCAACGTAATTCCTACAATGAGCAGTTCTTC	CASSHQRNSYNEQFF
.	TRBJ1-5	.	TRBV7-6	TGTGCCAGCAGCTTAGGACCTAGCAATCAGCCCCAGCATTTT	CASSLGPSNQPQHF
.	TRBJ2-7	TRBD2	TRBV27	TGTGCCAGCACAAAACTAGCGGGAGCGATCCACGAGCAGTACTTC	CASTKLAGAIHEQYF
.	TRBJ2-5	.	TRBV7-8	TGTGCCAGCAGCTCTAGTGAGACAGAGACCCAGTACTTC	CASSSSETETQYF
.	TRBJ2-1	TRBD2	TRBV7-9	TGTGCCAGCAGCTTAGCCCTAGCGGGCACCTACAATGAGCAGTTCTTC	CASSLALAGTYNEQFF
.	TRBJ2-3	.	TRBV9	TGTGCCAGCAGCGTAGGTTCTCTCACAGATACGCAGTATTTT	CASSVGSLTDTQYF
.	TRBJ2-7	TRBD1	TRBV18	TGTGCCAGCTCACCACTTGCAGGGGGTGACGAGCAGTACTTC	CASSPLAGGDEQYF
.	TRBJ2-5	TRBD2	TRBV5-1	TGCGCCAGGCGAAGCGGGGAGTACCAAGAGACCCAGTACTTC	CARRSGEYQETQYF
.	TRBJ2-7	.	TRBV7-2	TGTGCCAGCAGCTATGTGAACAGGGACTACGAGCAGTACTTC	CASSYVNRDYEQYF
.	TRBJ1-2	TRBD1	TRBV28	TGTGCCAGCAGTCCAGACGACAGGGATGGCTATGGCTACACCTTC	CASSPDDRDGYGYTF
.	TRBJ1-5	.	TRBV11-2	TGTGCCAGCAGCTTAGTCCACCTTGTTCAGCCCCAGCATTTT	CASSLVHLVQPQHF
.	TRBJ1-2	.	TRBV2	TGTGCCAGCACCTTCCAGGGACCGGGCTACACCTTC	CASTFQGPGYTF
.	TRBJ1-1	.	TRBV4-2	TGTGCCAGCAGCCAAGATTGGGGGGGAACTGAAGCTTTCTTT	CASSQDWGGTEAFF
.	TRBJ1-5	.	TRBV5-1	TGCGCCAGCAGCCCCGGTCTAGGGGGCAATCAGCCCCAGCATTTT	CASSPGLGGNQPQHF
.	TRBJ2-5	TRBD1	TRBV2	TGTGCCAGCAGTCTACGGACAGGCCTCCAAGAGACCCAGTACTTC	CASSLRTGLQETQYF
.	TRBJ2-2	.	TRBV5-4	TGTGCCAGCAGCTTGGATGGGGGGGGCAGGGCCGGGGAGCTGTTTTTT	CASSLDGGGRAGELFF
once	TRBJ2-7	TRBD1	TRBV7-2	TGTGCCAGCAGCTTAGGTGGGACAGTTACCCTGAACTACGAGCAGTACTTC	CASSLGGTVTLNYEQYF
.	TRBJ1-2	.	TRBV12-5	TGTGCTAGTGGTTTAGACAGGTCTGGGGGCTACACCTTC	CASGLDRSGGYTF
.	TRBJ2-1	.	TRBV11-2	TGTGCCAGCAGCTTATTCGGCCGGGCCAAGTACAATGAGCAGTTCTTC	CASSLFGRAKYNEQFF
.	TRBJ2-5	.	TRBV11-2	TGTGCCAGCAGCTTATCTCCTCCGGAGACCCAGTACTTC	CASSLSPPETQYF
.	TRBJ2-7	TRBD2	TRBV19	TGTGCCAGTAGTTCCTCCGGACTAGCAGTCTACGAGCAGTACTTC	CASSSSGLAVYEQYF
.	TRBJ2-5	TRBD1	TRBV19	TGTGCCAGTAGCCGGGACAGGGGTAAGACCCAGTACTTC	CASSRDRGKTQYF
.	TRBJ1-4	.	TRBV28	TGTGCCAGGCAAGGGAATGAAAAACTGTTTTTT	CARQGNEKLFF
.	TRBJ2-4	.	TRBV9	TGTGCCAGCAGCGTAGATTTTGCGGGAAATGACATTCAGTACTTC	CASSVDFAGNDIQYF
.	TRBJ2-3	.	TRBV19	TGTGCCAGTAGTACCTTAGCGAGTAGCACAGATACGCAGTATTTT	CASSTLASSTDTQYF
.	TRBJ2-7	TRBD2	TRBV11-3	TGTGCCAGCAGCTTATGGAGCGGGAGGGCTCACGAGCAGTACTTC	CASSLWSGRAHEQYF